This T cell receptor (beta chain) was captured by sequencing in a study of a mutant IDH1 vaccine in newly diagnosed glioma. Study context: Patients were started on vaccination 4-6 weeks after radiotherapy alone, or with temozolomide cycles. Those enrolled had earlier been treated with radiotherapy, temozolomide, or both, mostly both. Study-level findings and limits: It seemed that pseudoprogression was not linked to changes in the top peripheral T cell clonotypes.

As to this clone: Antigen specificity is unknown.

The method was immunoSEQ multiplex PCR; TCRdb's version includes in-frame clones alone and lacks a portion of them. The sample holds over 30,000 clones; approximately 50% are singletons and the top ten take approximately 11%. Trimming pared 4 bases from V and 7 bases from J, leaving 20 bases between. The germline CDR1 and CDR2 sequences are SGHNT and YYREEE (reference sequence). The CDR3 has 15 amino acids. This sample's time point: week 5, during vaccination. It was 300 ug of mutant IDH1 20-mer peptide that made up each vaccine dose, given with topical imiquimod. Each donor presented with a new WHO grade 3 or 4 astrocytoma that tested IDH1-mutant and showed ATRX loss.

The sequenced sample was PBMCs, obtained from a glioma patient whose treatment included an IDH1 peptide vaccine. The chain couples TRBV5-4 to TRBJ1-2; TRBD1 is a possible D gene (5 bases). The clonotype originates from a woman in her late teens or twenties with glioma. The CDR3 nucleotides are TGTGCCAGCAGCCCGGACGGAGAGGGGATGACTGGCTACACCTTC. Translating gives CASSPDGEGMTGYTF. Looking up the rest from reference TRBV5-4 and TRBJ1-2 gives the full variable domain: ETGVTQSPTHLIKTRGQQVTLRCSSQSGHNTVSWYQQALGQGPQFIFQYYREEENGRGNFPPRFSGLQFPNYSSELNVNALELDDSALYLCASSPDGEGMTGYTFGSGTRLTVV.